Described below is a single T cell receptor (beta chain) sequence and its context. The time point: healthy volunteer bleed at 2 weeks. Total RNA was isolated from whole blood that had not been fractionated. These data come from a study of human T cells and chemical hapten exposure. Study overall: Per-sample variation in TCR yield stemmed mainly from small pooled library volume differences.

Germline values: CDR1 SGHDT, CDR2 YYEEEE. Trimming cost V 3 bases and J 6 bases, with 10 bases left between them. The length of the CDR3 is 13 residues. Unique molecular identifiers were affixed to discrete cDNA molecules within the library. Original processing notes: Per sample, the median was 95,638 TCRs, with values from approximately 25,000 to 650,000. TCRdb reanalysed the RACE reads using MiXCR and keeps one entry per CDR3 protein. The V and J calls and clone size come from TCRdb's table, not from the authors' own analysis. The data contain around 130,000 distinct CDR3 sequences, roughly 9% of them singletons.

J is TRBJ2-1 and V is TRBV5-6; unclear D gene. The sequenced sample was whole blood. This receptor was obtained from a male donor in good health. Some clones in this sample may be carry-over from other donors' samples. The CDR3 nucleotides read TGTGCCAGCAGCTCCTCGACGGGCAATGAGCAGTTCTTC. Protein product: CASSSSTGNEQFF.